This T cell receptor beta chain originates from a study of beta chain features in type 1 diabetes. Reverse transcription of all isolated RNA meant that expressed TCRB transcripts were sequenced. Sequencing was performed with immunoSEQ multiplex PCR; in TCRdb, only in-frame clones are kept and a portion is missing. The sample shows 900,000 or so clones, roughly 16% of them seen only once. V was pared by 5 bases and J by 5 bases, with 5 bases between. The CDR3 sequence is 11 residues long. Germline CDR1 reads MNHNS; CDR2 reads SASEGT. Specimen: naive CD4+ T cells from blood. The gene calls are TRBV6-1 and TRBJ2-3; D not certain. This receptor was identified in a woman younger than 35 in good health. CDR3 in amino acids: CASSYGDTQYF. The CDR3 DNA reads TGTGCCAGCAGTTACGGAGATACGCAGTATTTT.